A selection of T cell receptor beta chains follows, all from one sample in a study of blood T cell repertoires in COVID-19. Produced via immunoSEQ multiplex PCR; TCRdb's table is partial and in-frame only. The sample carries 110,000 to 150,000 clones, 60% to 85% recorded once. Sequences were obtained from peripheral blood. These receptors were collected from a woman aged 55-75 years with acute or convalescent COVID-19. Each CDR3 is given with its conserved first and last residue. Each record gives: V gene, D gene, clone size, J gene, CDR3 DNA, CDR3 protein. The D gene is left open where the match is weak. Not every row has a clone size; where given, it reads once, few, many or a size class.

v_call: TRBV6-1
d_call: NA
clone_size: NA
j_call: TRBJ1-5
cdr3_nt: TGTGCCAGCAGTGAAGCGAGCAATAGCAATCAGCCCCAGCATTTT
cdr3_aa: CASSEASNSNQPQHF

v_call: TRBV9
d_call: NA
clone_size: NA
j_call: TRBJ2-7
cdr3_nt: TGTGCCAGCAGCGTAGCAGTGGAGTCCTACGAGCAGTACTTC
cdr3_aa: CASSVAVESYEQYF

v_call: TRBV5-1
d_call: NA
clone_size: NA
j_call: TRBJ2-4
cdr3_nt: TGCGCCAGCAGCAGGGGGGGTGGCAAAAACATTCAGTACTTC
cdr3_aa: CASSRGGGKNIQYF

v_call: TRBV20-1
d_call: NA
clone_size: NA
j_call: TRBJ2-3
cdr3_nt: TGCAGTGCTAGCGTCGTAGATACGCAGTATTTT
cdr3_aa: CSASVVDTQYF

v_call: TRBV3-1/TRBV3-2
d_call: NA
clone_size: NA
j_call: TRBJ1-2
cdr3_nt: TGTGCCAGCAGCCAATCCTCTCTAGGCTACACCTTC
cdr3_aa: CASSQSSLGYTF

v_call: TRBV27
d_call: NA
clone_size: NA
j_call: TRBJ2-7
cdr3_nt: TGTGCCAGCGGAGTGAGCGGGTCTTCCTACGAGCAGTACTTC
cdr3_aa: CASGVSGSSYEQYF

v_call: TRBV19
d_call: NA
clone_size: NA
j_call: TRBJ2-1
cdr3_nt: TGTGCCAGTAGTATGGGCCCAGCCTTTAACAATGAGCAGTTCTTC
cdr3_aa: CASSMGPAFNNEQFF

v_call: TRBV25-1
d_call: NA
clone_size: NA
j_call: TRBJ2-1
cdr3_nt: TGTGCCAGCAGTGACCTAGGGGGAGAAGAGCAGTTCTTC
cdr3_aa: CASSDLGGEEQFF

v_call: TRBV2
d_call: TRBD1
clone_size: NA
j_call: TRBJ1-1
cdr3_nt: TGTGCCAGCAGTTCTAGACAGGGAATCGTTGCTGAAGCTTTCTTT
cdr3_aa: CASSSRQGIVAEAFF

v_call: TRBV5-1
d_call: NA
clone_size: NA
j_call: TRBJ2-1
cdr3_nt: TGCGCCAGCAGCTTGGAGGGGCGCGGTACCTACAATGAGCAGTTCTTC
cdr3_aa: CASSLEGRGTYNEQFF

v_call: TRBV3-1/TRBV3-2
d_call: TRBD1
clone_size: NA
j_call: TRBJ2-1
cdr3_nt: TGTGCCAGCAGCCCGACAGGGGGCGCGGTCAGTGAGCAGTTCTTC
cdr3_aa: CASSPTGGAVSEQFF

v_call: TRBV4-2
d_call: TRBD2
clone_size: NA
j_call: TRBJ2-7
cdr3_nt: TGTGCCAGCAGCCAAGGGGCCTGGGAAGCGGGGAACTACGAGCAGTACTTC
cdr3_aa: CASSQGAWEAGNYEQYF

v_call: TRBV5-1
d_call: NA
clone_size: once
j_call: TRBJ1-6
cdr3_nt: TGCGCCAGTGCTCGGCAGGAAAATTCACCCCTCCACTTT
cdr3_aa: CASARQENSPLHF

v_call: TRBV9
d_call: TRBD2
clone_size: once
j_call: TRBJ2-5
cdr3_nt: TGTGCCAGCAGCGTCTTTAGCGGGCAAGAGACCCAGTACTTC
cdr3_aa: CASSVFSGQETQYF

v_call: TRBV28
d_call: NA
clone_size: NA
j_call: TRBJ1-6
cdr3_nt: TGTGCCAGCAGTCCACTCTTAAGACAGGTGGGGCTTCGTTCACCCCTCCACTTT
cdr3_aa: CASSPLLRQVGLRSPLHF

v_call: TRBV10-3
d_call: TRBD2
clone_size: NA
j_call: TRBJ2-5
cdr3_nt: TGTGCCACCCTCGACGGGAGGTCTTATGGAGAGACCCAGTACTTC
cdr3_aa: CATLDGRSYGETQYF

v_call: TRBV3-1/TRBV3-2
d_call: TRBD2
clone_size: NA
j_call: TRBJ2-1
cdr3_nt: TGTGCCAGCAGCTTGACTAGCGGCGTGTACAATGAGCAGTTCTTC
cdr3_aa: CASSLTSGVYNEQFF

v_call: TRBV7-9
d_call: NA
clone_size: NA
j_call: TRBJ2-6
cdr3_nt: TGTGCCAGCAGCTACCCGTTTCTGGCGGGGTACTCTGGGGCCAACGTCCTGACTTTC
cdr3_aa: CASSYPFLAGYSGANVLTF

v_call: TRBV5-1
d_call: NA
clone_size: NA
j_call: TRBJ1-1
cdr3_nt: TGCGCCAGCAGCTTGGGCGCTGAAGCTTTCTTT
cdr3_aa: CASSLGAEAFF

v_call: TRBV7-2
d_call: NA
clone_size: NA
j_call: TRBJ1-5
cdr3_nt: TGTGCCAGCAGCTTAGGCGTTTGGGGAGGGGCTTCCCGACCCCAGCATTTT
cdr3_aa: CASSLGVWGGASRPQHF

v_call: TRBV27
d_call: TRBD2
clone_size: NA
j_call: TRBJ2-1
cdr3_nt: TGTGCCAGCAGTTTACTGCCTAGCGGGACGGGCAATGAGCAGTTCTTC
cdr3_aa: CASSLLPSGTGNEQFF

v_call: TRBV19
d_call: NA
clone_size: once
j_call: TRBJ1-1
cdr3_nt: TGTGCCAGTAGTGATGGAACAGGGTTTTTCATGAACACTGAAGCTTTCTTT
cdr3_aa: CASSDGTGFFMNTEAFF

v_call: TRBV19
d_call: TRBD2
clone_size: NA
j_call: TRBJ2-3
cdr3_nt: TGTGCCAGCCGGCTAGCGGGCACAGATACGCAGTATTTT
cdr3_aa: CASRLAGTDTQYF

v_call: TRBV27
d_call: NA
clone_size: NA
j_call: TRBJ1-2
cdr3_nt: TGTGCCAGCAGTCGGGGGGCGGGTGTGTATGGCTACACCTTC
cdr3_aa: CASSRGAGVYGYTF

v_call: TRBV3-1/TRBV3-2
d_call: TRBD1
clone_size: NA
j_call: TRBJ1-2
cdr3_nt: TGTGCCAGCAGCCAACCCGCAGGGGGCGGCTACACCTTC
cdr3_aa: CASSQPAGGGYTF

v_call: TRBV5-6
d_call: NA
clone_size: NA
j_call: TRBJ1-5
cdr3_nt: TGTGCCAGCAGCTTGGGGCGGCGTCAGCCCCAGCATTTT
cdr3_aa: CASSLGRRQPQHF

v_call: TRBV6-5
d_call: NA
clone_size: NA
j_call: TRBJ1-5
cdr3_nt: TGTGCCAGCAGGATCGGACAGCCCAATCAGCCCCAGCATTTT
cdr3_aa: CASRIGQPNQPQHF

v_call: TRBV7-2
d_call: TRBD2
clone_size: NA
j_call: TRBJ2-5
cdr3_nt: TGTGCCAGTCTTCCCCTTTCTAGCGGGAGGAGAGAGACCCAGTACTTC
cdr3_aa: CASLPLSSGRRETQYF

v_call: TRBV12-3/TRBV12-4
d_call: NA
clone_size: NA
j_call: TRBJ1-2
cdr3_nt: TGTGCCAGCAGTTTAGGACAAAACTATGGCTACACCTTC
cdr3_aa: CASSLGQNYGYTF

v_call: TRBV10-3
d_call: NA
clone_size: NA
j_call: TRBJ2-5
cdr3_nt: TGTGCCATCCGGGGCGGGGGCGCGGAGACCCAGTACTTC
cdr3_aa: CAIRGGGAETQYF

v_call: TRBV9
d_call: NA
clone_size: NA
j_call: TRBJ1-4
cdr3_nt: TGTGCCAGCAGCCAGGGAGGAACTAATGAAAAACTGTTTTTT
cdr3_aa: CASSQGGTNEKLFF

v_call: TRBV2
d_call: NA
clone_size: NA
j_call: TRBJ1-5
cdr3_nt: TGTGCCAGCAATCAGGAAGTTTCTCAGCCCCAGCATTTT
cdr3_aa: CASNQEVSQPQHF

v_call: TRBV28
d_call: TRBD1
clone_size: NA
j_call: TRBJ1-5
cdr3_nt: TGTGCCAGCAGTCCCTCCGGGACAGGGGCCCCAATTGCCCAGCATTTT
cdr3_aa: CASSPSGTGAPIAQHF

v_call: TRBV3-1/TRBV3-2
d_call: TRBD2
clone_size: NA
j_call: TRBJ2-5
cdr3_nt: TGTGCCAGCAGTGATAGCGGGAGAGGGGAGACCCAGTACTTC
cdr3_aa: CASSDSGRGETQYF

v_call: TRBV28
d_call: NA
clone_size: NA
j_call: TRBJ2-3
cdr3_nt: TGTGCCAGCAGTTCCCTCCTGGCTAGCTGGGGCACAGATACGCAGTATTTT
cdr3_aa: CASSSLLASWGTDTQYF

v_call: TRBV6-6
d_call: TRBD2
clone_size: NA
j_call: TRBJ2-1
cdr3_nt: TGTGCCAGCAGTCGCCGTGGACTAGCGGGAGGAGAGAATGAGCAGTTCTTC
cdr3_aa: CASSRRGLAGGENEQFF

v_call: TRBV2
d_call: NA
clone_size: few
j_call: TRBJ1-5
cdr3_nt: TGTGCCAGCAGTGAGGGCTCCACTCAGCCCCAGCATTTT
cdr3_aa: CASSEGSTQPQHF

v_call: TRBV15
d_call: NA
clone_size: NA
j_call: TRBJ2-7
cdr3_nt: TGTGCCACCAGCACCGGTCGGGGGATCTACGAGCAGTACTTC
cdr3_aa: CATSTGRGIYEQYF

v_call: TRBV15
d_call: NA
clone_size: NA
j_call: TRBJ2-1
cdr3_nt: TGTGCCACCAGCATGGACAGACTCAATGAGCAGTTCTTC
cdr3_aa: CATSMDRLNEQFF

v_call: TRBV20-1
d_call: NA
clone_size: NA
j_call: TRBJ1-4
cdr3_nt: TGCAGTGCTAGTGTTAGTCGGGAAAAACTGTTTTTT
cdr3_aa: CSASVSREKLFF

v_call: TRBV5-1
d_call: NA
clone_size: NA
j_call: TRBJ2-5
cdr3_nt: TGCGCCAGCAGCTTGGGGCTTACTAGAGGAGAGACCCAGTACTTC
cdr3_aa: CASSLGLTRGETQYF

v_call: TRBV28
d_call: NA
clone_size: once
j_call: TRBJ2-5
cdr3_nt: TGTGCCAGCAGTTTAAGGGGGATAGGGAAGACCCAGTACTTC
cdr3_aa: CASSLRGIGKTQYF

v_call: TRBV19
d_call: NA
clone_size: NA
j_call: TRBJ2-7
cdr3_nt: TGTGCCAGTAGTATCTACGGGAACAAAGGCTCCTACGAGCAGTACTTC
cdr3_aa: CASSIYGNKGSYEQYF

v_call: TRBV25-1
d_call: NA
clone_size: NA
j_call: TRBJ2-7
cdr3_nt: TGTGCCAGCAGACTAGACAGGAGCTACGAGCAGTACTTC
cdr3_aa: CASRLDRSYEQYF

v_call: TRBV28
d_call: NA
clone_size: NA
j_call: TRBJ2-3
cdr3_nt: TGTGCCAGCAGTTTAGGAGGGCTCGGGGAGACAGATACGCAGTATTTT
cdr3_aa: CASSLGGLGETDTQYF

v_call: TRBV7-2
d_call: NA
clone_size: NA
j_call: TRBJ2-7
cdr3_nt: TGTGCCAGCAGCCCCCCTGGGCGCCCTTCCTACGAGCAGTACTTC
cdr3_aa: CASSPPGRPSYEQYF

v_call: TRBV10-3
d_call: TRBD1
clone_size: NA
j_call: TRBJ1-2
cdr3_nt: TGTGCCATCGCCCCGGGACAGCCTAACTATGGCTACACCTTC
cdr3_aa: CAIAPGQPNYGYTF

v_call: TRBV12-3/TRBV12-4
d_call: NA
clone_size: NA
j_call: TRBJ2-7
cdr3_nt: TGTGCCAGCAGTTTAATGCCCGACGGGGAGCAGTACTTC
cdr3_aa: CASSLMPDGEQYF